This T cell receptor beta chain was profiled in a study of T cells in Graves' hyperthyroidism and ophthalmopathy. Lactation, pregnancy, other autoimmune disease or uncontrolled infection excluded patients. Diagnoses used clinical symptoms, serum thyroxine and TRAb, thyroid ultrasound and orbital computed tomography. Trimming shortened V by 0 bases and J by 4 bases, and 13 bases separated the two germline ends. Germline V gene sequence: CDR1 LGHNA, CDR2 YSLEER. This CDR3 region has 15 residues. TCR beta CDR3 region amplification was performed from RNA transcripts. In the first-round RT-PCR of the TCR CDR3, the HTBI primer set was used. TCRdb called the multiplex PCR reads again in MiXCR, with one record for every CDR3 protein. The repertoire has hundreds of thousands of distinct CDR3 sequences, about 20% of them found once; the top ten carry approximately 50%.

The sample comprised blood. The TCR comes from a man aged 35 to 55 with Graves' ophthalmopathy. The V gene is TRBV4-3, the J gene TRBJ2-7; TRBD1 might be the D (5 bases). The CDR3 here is CASSQDPGRGYEQYF. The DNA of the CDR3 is TGCGCCAGCAGCCAAGATCCCGGAAGGGGTTACGAGCAGTACTTC.